This TCR beta chain was captured in a study of identical twins. This clonotype was seen a few times. The CDR3 consists of 14 residues. V was clipped by 6 bases and J by 6 bases; unmatched bases: 10. TCRdb processed the 5' RACE reads anew with MiXCR; each CDR3 protein has one entry. The sample shows 600,000 to 700,000 distinct CDR3 sequences, approximately 21% of them seen only once. This sample also belongs to another study, concerning T cells expressing NK-cell markers.

This clonotype originated in a woman under 30 in good health. The sample taken for sequencing was PBMCs. The chain combines TRBV12-3 or TRBV12-4 with TRBJ2-7, with 8 bases aligning to TRBD2. This chain's CDR3 is CASSIGGLAAEQYF. The CDR3 DNA is TGTGCCAGCAGCATTGGCGGACTAGCTGCCGAGCAGTACTTC.